The entry below gives a single T cell receptor beta chain sequence along with its context. The antigen is undetermined. CDR1 and CDR2 from the germline V gene are KGHSH and LQKENI. This CDR3 spans 15 amino acids. PCR was performed using 60 Vbeta and 13 Jbeta primers. Some clones are missing from TCRdb's copy, which holds only in-frame ones; the method was immunoSEQ multiplex PCR. The data contain under 150,000 clones, about 80% of them singletons. These data are taken from a study of cytomegalovirus exposure and HLA in healthy donors. Study-level findings and limits: Researchers catalogued approximately 160 TCR beta chains as cytomegalovirus-associated.

The chain uses TRBV18 and TRBJ2-5; TRBD2 aligns across 11 bases. The DNA end is a closer match to TRBJ2-7, so the J assignment may be wrong. The sequence was collected from a man aged 25-40 years in good health and CMV-seropositive. The specimen was PBMCs. CDR3 DNA: TGTGCCAGCTCACCACCGGGACTAGCGGTCTACGAGCAGTACTTC. Residues: CASSPPGLAVYEQYF.